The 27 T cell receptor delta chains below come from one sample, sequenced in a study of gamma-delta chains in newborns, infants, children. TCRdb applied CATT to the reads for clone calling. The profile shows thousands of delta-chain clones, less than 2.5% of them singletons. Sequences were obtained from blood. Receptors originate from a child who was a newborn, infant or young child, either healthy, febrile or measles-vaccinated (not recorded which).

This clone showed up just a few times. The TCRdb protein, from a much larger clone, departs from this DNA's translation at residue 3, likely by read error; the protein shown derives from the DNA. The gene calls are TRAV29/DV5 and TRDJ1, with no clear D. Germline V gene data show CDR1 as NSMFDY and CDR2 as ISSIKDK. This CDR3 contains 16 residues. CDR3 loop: CATSEGSGGYTDKLIF. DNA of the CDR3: TGTGCAACAAGCGAGGGCTCTGGCGGGTACACCGATAAACTCATCTTT.

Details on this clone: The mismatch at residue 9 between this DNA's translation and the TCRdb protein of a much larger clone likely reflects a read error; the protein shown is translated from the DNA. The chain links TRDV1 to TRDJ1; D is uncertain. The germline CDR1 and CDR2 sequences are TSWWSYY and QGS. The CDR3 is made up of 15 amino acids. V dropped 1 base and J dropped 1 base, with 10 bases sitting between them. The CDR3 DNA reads TGTGCTCTTGGGGAACGCCGCCTATGCACCGATAAACTCATCTTT. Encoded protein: CALGERRLCTDKLIF.

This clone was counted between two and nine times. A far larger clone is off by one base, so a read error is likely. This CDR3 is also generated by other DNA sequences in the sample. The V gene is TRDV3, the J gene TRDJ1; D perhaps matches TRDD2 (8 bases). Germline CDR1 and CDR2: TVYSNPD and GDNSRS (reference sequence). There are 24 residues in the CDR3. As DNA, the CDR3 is TGTGCCTTTAGTTGGCGCTTCCTACAAGCTTCCGTTACTGGGGTCCCTACTTACACCGACAAACTCATCTTT. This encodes CAFSWRFLQASVTGVPTYTDKLIF.

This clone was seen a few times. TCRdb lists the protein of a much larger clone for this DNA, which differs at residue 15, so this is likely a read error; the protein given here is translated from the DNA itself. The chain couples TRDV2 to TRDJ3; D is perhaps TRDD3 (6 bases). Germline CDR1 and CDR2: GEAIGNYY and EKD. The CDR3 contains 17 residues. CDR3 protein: CACDSTGSSWDTRQVFF. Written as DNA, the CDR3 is TGTGCCTGTGACAGTACTGGGAGCTCCTGGGACACCCGACAGGTGTTTTTC.

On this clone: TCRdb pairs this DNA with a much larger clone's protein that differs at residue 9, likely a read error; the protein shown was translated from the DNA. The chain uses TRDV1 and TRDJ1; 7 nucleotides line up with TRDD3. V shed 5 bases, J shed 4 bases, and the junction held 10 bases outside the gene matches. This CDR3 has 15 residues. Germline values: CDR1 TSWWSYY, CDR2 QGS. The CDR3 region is CALGKQGYTGDKLIF. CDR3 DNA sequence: TGTGCTCTTGGGAAACAGGGATACACAGGCGATAAACTCATCTTT.

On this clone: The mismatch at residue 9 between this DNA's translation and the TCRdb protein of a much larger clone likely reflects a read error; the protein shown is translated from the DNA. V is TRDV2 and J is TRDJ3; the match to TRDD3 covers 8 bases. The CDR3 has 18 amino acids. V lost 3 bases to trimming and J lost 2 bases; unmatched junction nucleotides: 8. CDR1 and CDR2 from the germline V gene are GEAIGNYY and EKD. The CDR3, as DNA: TGTGCCTGTGACTTACTGGGGGCTTCCGCCTGGGACACCCGACAGATGTTTTTC. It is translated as CACDLLGASAWDTRQMFF.

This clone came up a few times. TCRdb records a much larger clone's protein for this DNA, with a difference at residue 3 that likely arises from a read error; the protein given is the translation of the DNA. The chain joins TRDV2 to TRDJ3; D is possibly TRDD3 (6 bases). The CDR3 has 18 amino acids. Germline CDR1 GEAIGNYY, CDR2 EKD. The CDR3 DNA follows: TGTGCCCGTGACACCTGGGGATCCAGCTCCTGGGACACCCGACAGATGTTTTTC. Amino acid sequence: CARDTWGSSSWDTRQMFF.

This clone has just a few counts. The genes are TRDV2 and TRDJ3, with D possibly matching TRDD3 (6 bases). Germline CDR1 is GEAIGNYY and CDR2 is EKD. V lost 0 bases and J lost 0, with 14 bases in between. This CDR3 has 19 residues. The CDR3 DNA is TGTGCCTGTGACACCGTGGGGATTCTCAGCTCCTGGGACACCCGACAGATGTTTTTC. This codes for CACDTVGILSSWDTRQMFF.

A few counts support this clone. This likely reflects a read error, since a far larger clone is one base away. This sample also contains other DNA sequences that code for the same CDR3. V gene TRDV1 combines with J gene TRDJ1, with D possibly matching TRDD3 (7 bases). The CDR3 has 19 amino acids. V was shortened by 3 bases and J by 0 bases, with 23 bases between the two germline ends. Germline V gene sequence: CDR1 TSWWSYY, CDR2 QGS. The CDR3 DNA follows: TGTGCTCTTGGGGAGCCCCGAACTTCCTTACTGGGGTACACCGATAAACTCATCTTT. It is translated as CALGEPRTSLLGYTDKLIF.

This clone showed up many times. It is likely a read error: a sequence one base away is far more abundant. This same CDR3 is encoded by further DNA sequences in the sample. CDR3 DNA sequence: TGTGCCTGTGACACCGGGTGGGGGATACGCTCCTGGGACACCCGACAGATGTTTTTC. This gives the protein CACDTGWGIRSWDTRQMFF. This chain uses TRDV2 with TRDJ3; 11 positions agree with TRDD3. There are 19 residues in the CDR3. The germline gives CDR1 GEAIGNYY, CDR2 EKD. The ends lost 0 bases at V and 0 bases at J; junction bases unmatched: 3.

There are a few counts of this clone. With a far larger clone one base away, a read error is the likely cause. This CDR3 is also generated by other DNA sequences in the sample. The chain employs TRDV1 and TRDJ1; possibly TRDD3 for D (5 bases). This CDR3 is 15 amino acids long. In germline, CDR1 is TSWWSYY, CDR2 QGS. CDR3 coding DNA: TGTGCTCTCGGGGAACGCCGCCTATACACCGATAAACTCATCTTT. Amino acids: CALGERRLYTDKLIF.

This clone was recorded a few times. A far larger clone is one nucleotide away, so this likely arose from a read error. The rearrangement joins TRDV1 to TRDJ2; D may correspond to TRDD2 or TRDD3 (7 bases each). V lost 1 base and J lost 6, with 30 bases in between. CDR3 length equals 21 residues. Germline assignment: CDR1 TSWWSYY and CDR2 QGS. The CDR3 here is CALGERPAFLRKGYMSAQLFF. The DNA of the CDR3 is TGTGCTCTTGGGGAACGCCCCGCATTCCTACGTAAGGGATACATGTCAGCACAACTCTTCTTT.

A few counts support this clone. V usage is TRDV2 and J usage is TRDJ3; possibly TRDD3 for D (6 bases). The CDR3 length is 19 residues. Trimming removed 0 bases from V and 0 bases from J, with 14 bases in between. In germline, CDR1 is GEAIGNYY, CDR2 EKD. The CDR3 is CACDTLGAAVSWDTRQMFF. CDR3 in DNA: TGTGCCTGTGACACCTTGGGGGCAGCGGTCTCCTGGGACACCCGACAGATGTTTTTC.

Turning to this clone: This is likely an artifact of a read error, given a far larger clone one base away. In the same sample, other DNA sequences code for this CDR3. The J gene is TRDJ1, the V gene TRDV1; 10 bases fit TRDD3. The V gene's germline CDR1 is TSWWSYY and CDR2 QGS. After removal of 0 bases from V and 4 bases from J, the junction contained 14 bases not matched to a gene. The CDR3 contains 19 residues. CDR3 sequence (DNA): TGTGCTCTTGGGGAACTACCCCGTACGGGGGGATACGCAGACGATAAACTCATCTTT. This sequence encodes CALGELPRTGGYADDKLIF.

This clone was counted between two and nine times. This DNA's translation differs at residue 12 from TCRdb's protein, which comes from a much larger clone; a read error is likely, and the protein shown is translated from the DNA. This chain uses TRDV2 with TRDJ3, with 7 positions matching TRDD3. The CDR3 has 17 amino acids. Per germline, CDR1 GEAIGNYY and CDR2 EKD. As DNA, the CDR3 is TGTGCCTGTGACACCTGGGGGAGCTCCTGGGACAACCGACAGATGTTTTTC. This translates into CACDTWGSSWDNRQMFF.

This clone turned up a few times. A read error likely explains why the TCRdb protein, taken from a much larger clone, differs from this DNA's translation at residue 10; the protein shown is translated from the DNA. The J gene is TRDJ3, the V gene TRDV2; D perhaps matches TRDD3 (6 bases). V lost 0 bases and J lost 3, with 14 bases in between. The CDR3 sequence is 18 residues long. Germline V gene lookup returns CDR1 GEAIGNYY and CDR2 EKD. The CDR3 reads CACDTGGPLIWDTRQMFF. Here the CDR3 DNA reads TGTGCCTGTGACACCGGGGGACCACTGATCTGGGACACCCGACAGATGTTTTTC.

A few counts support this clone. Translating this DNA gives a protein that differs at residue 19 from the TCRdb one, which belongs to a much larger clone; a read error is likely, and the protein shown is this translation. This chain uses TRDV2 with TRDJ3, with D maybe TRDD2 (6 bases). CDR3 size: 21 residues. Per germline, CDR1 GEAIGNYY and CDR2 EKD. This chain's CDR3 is CACDTGDLPGESSWDTRQVFF. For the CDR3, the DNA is TGTGCCTGTGACACCGGAGACCTTCCCGGGGAGTCCTCCTGGGACACCCGACAGGTGTTTTTC.

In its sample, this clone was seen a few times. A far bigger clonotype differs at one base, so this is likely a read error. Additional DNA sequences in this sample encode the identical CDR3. The CDR3 coding sequence is TGTGCTCTTGGGGAACTAGGGCTTCCCCCGGCGCTGGGGGATTCTACAGCACAACTCTTCTTT. Translating gives CALGELGLPPALGDSTAQLFF. V is TRDV1 and J is TRDJ2, with 9 bases aligning to TRDD3. The CDR3 covers 21 residues. CDR1 and CDR2 (germline): TSWWSYY, QGS. Trimming took 0 bases from V and 5 from J; bases not matched to a gene: 19.

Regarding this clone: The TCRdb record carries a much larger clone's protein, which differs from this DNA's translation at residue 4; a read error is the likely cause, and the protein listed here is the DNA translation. For the CDR3, the DNA is TGTGCTCTTGAGGAACGCCGCCTATACACCGATAAACTCATCTTT. Protein: CALEERRLYTDKLIF. V gene TRDV1 combines with J gene TRDJ1; no clear D. The V gene's germline CDR1 is TSWWSYY and CDR2 QGS. This CDR3 is built from 15 residues.

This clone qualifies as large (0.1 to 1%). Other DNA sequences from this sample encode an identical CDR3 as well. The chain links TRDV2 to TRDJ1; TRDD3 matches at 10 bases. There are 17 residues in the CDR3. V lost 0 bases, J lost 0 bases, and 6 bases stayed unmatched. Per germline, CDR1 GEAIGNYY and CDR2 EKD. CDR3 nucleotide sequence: TGTGCCTGTGACACCGTACTGGGGGATTCGTACACCGATAAACTCATCTTT. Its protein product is CACDTVLGDSYTDKLIF.

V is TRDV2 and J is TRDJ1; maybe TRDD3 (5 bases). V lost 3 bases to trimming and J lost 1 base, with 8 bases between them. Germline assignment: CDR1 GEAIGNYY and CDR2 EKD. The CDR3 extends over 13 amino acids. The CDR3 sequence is CACDLLATDKLIF. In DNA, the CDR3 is TGTGCCTGTGACTTACTGGCCACCGATAAACTCATCTTT.

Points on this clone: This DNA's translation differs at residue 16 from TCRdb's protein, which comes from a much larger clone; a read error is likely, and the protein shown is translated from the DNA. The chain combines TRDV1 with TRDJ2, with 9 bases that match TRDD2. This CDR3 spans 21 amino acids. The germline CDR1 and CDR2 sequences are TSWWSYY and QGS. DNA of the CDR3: TGTGCTCTTGGGTACGGCCTTCCTACATATCTGGGGTCGCCTTTGGCAGCACAACTCTTCTTT. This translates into CALGYGLPTYLGSPLAAQLFF.

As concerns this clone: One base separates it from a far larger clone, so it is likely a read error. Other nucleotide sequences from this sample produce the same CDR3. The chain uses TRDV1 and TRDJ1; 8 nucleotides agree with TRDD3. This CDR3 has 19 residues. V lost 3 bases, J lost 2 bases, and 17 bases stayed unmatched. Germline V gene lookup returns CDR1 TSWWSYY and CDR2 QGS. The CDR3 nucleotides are TGTGCTCTTGGGGATCGCTCCTCCTACAGGTTGGGGGATACCGATAAACTCATCTTT. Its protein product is CALGDRSSYRLGDTDKLIF.

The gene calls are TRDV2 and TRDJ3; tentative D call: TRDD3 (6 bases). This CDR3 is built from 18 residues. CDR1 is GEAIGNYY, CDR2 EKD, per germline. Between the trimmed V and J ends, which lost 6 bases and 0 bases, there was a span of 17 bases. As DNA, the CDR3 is TGTGCCTGTTCCTCCATGGGGGGGAGCTCCTGGGACACCCGACAGATGTTTTTC. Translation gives CACSSMGGSSWDTRQMFF.

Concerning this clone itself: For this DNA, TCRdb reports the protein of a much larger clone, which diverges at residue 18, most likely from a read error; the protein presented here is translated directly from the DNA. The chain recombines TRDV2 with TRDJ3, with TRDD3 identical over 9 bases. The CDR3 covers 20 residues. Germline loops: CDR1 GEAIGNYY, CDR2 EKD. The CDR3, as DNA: TGTGCCTGTGACACCGTGATGGGGGATAAAAGGTCCTGGGACACCCGACAGGTGTTTTTC. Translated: CACDTVMGDKRSWDTRQVFF.

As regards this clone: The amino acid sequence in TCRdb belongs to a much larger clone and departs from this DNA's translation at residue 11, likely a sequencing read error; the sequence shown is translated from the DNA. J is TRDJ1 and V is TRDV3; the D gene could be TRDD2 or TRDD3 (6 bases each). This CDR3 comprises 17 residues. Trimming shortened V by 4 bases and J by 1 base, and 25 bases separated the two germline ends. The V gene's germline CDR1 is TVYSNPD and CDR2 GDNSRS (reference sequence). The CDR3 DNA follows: TGTGCCTCTTATTTCCTAATGGGGGTTTCGTGCACCGATAAACTCATCTTT. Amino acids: CASYFLMGVSCTDKLIF.

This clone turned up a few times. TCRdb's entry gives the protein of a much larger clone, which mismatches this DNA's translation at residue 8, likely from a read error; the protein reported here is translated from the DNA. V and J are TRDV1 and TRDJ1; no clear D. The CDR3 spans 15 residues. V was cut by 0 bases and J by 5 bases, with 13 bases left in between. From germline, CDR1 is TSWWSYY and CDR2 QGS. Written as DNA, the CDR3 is TGTGCTCTTGGGGAACTTCCAGTAAAGACAGATAAACTCATCTTT. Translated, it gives CALGELPVKTDKLIF.